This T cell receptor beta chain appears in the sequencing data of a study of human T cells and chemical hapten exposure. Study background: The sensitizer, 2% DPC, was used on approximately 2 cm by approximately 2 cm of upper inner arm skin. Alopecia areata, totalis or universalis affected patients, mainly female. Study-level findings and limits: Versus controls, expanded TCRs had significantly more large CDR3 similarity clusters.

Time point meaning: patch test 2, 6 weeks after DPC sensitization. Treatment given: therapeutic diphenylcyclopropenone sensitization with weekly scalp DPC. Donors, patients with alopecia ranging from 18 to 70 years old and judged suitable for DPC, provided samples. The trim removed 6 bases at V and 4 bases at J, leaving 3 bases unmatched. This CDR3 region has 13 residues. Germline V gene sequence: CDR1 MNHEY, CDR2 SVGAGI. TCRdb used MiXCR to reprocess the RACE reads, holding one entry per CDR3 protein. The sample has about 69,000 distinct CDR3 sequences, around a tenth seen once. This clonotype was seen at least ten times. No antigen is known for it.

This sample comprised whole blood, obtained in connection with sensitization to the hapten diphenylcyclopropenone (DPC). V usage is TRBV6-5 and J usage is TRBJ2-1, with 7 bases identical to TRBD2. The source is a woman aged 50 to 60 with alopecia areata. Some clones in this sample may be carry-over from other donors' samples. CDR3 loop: CASRASGYNEQFF. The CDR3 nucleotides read TGTGCCAGCAGGGCTAGCGGATACAATGAGCAGTTCTTC.